One sample yielded the 4 T cell receptor beta chains listed below, sequenced in a study of CD8+CD57+ T cells in acquired aplastic anemia. Profiling that covered TCR beta VDJ and CDR3 relied on genomic DNA as its template. A single record per CDR3 protein comes from TCRdb applying MiXCR to the reads. The sample records over 150,000 distinct CDR3 sequences, approximately 52% being singletons. What was sequenced was sorted CD4+, CD8+, or CD8+CD57+ T cells (not recorded which) from PBMCs. The receptors derive from a human donor in good health, serving as a control.

The table lists this clonotype with many counts. The chain recombines TRBV20-1 with TRBJ1-1; 8 bases agree with TRBD1. The germline V gene has CDR1 DFQATT and CDR2 SNEGSKA (reference sequence). CDR3 length: 12 residues. The V segment lost 0 bases and the J segment 8 bases; nucleotides outside the gene matches: 2. In DNA, the CDR3 is TGCAGTGCTAGAGATCGGGACAGGGAAGCTTTCTTT. Residues: CSARDRDREAFF.

There are many counts of this clonotype. Mismatch with germline at one junction end may stem from a read error. This sequence joins TRBV7-2 and TRBJ1-2, with D possibly matching TRBD1 (6 bases). Germline CDR1 and CDR2: SGHTA and FQGNSA. The CDR3 has 12 amino acids. CDR3 sequence: CASSRWTAQIDF. The CDR3 DNA reads TGTGCCAGCAGCCGTTGGACAGCCCAGATCGACTTC.

Note on this clonotype: This clone may be a read error of a much larger clone one base away. The V call is TRBV6-2 or TRBV6-3, the J call TRBJ1-1; 8 bases are shared with TRBD1. Germline assignment: CDR1 MNHEY and CDR2 SVGEGT. The CDR3 has 14 residues. Trimming at V came to 6 bases and at J to 3 bases, leaving 6 bases not matched to a gene. The CDR3 DNA sequence: TGTGCCAGCAGCCGGGACAGGTTGTACACTGAAGCTTTCTTT. The encoded protein is CASSRDRLYTEAFF.

Notes on this clonotype: At one end, the junction sequence differs from germline, possibly due to a read error. The chain is built from TRBV4-1 and TRBJ2-7; 9 bases are a match to TRBD2. CDR3 length: 16 residues. Germline V gene sequence: CDR1 MGHRA, CDR2 YSYEKL. The CDR3 sequence: CASSQARLAGSYEQYF. CDR3 in DNA: TGTGCCAGCAGCCAAGCCCGGCTAGCGGGGTCCTACGAGCAGTACTTC.